This T cell receptor (beta chain) is from a study of blood T cell repertoires in COVID-19. Turning to the study itself: Spain, Italy and the United States supplied samples that represented acute and convalescent COVID-19. The cDNA or gDNA used as material had been derived from T cells, B-cell-depleted T cells, or PBMCs.

Sequencing used immunoSEQ multiplex PCR; TCRdb keeps in-frame clones, though not all of them. Among over 120,000 clones listed, roughly 81% were seen once. Germline CDR1 reads ENHRY; CDR2 reads SYGVKD. Unmatched junction bases numbered 8, after V lost 11 bases and J lost 0 bases. The CDR3 loop spans 14 amino acids. This TCR was recovered from a human donor with acute or convalescent COVID-19. The donor label of this sample is uncertain. Material: peripheral blood. V gene TRBV10-3 combines with J gene TRBJ2-5; 8 bases are a match to TRBD1. CDR3: CASNRGDYQETQYF. CDR3 in DNA: TGTGCCTCAAACAGGGGGGATTACCAAGAGACCCAGTACTTC.